The 25 T cell receptor beta chains given below trace back to one sample, sequenced in a study of T-cell memory formation after mild COVID-19. TCRdb reanalysed the 5' RACE reads using MiXCR and keeps one entry per CDR3 protein. The sample carries 450,000 to 650,000 distinct CDR3 sequences, roughly 18% recorded once. The sequencing input was PBMCs or a T cell subset sorted from them (not recorded which). These receptors were obtained from an adult woman who had mild COVID-19 (a few samples of this study predate the infection). Cell type and time point are not known.

In this sample, this clonotype turned up a few times. The chain combines TRBV20-1 with TRBJ2-7, with TRBD2 identical over 8 bases. The CDR3 loop spans 14 amino acids. Losses at the gene ends were 1 base for V and 7 bases for J; bases not matched to a gene: 9. Germline CDR1 and CDR2: DFQATT and SNEGSKA (reference sequence). Here the CDR3 DNA reads TGCAGTGCTAGAGGGGTAGCGGGGCTGGAAGAGCAGTACTTC. This codes for CSARGVAGLEEQYF.

The gene calls are TRBV5-1 and TRBJ2-1, with 8 nucleotides matching TRBD1. The germline gives CDR1 SGHRS, CDR2 YFSETQ. This CDR3 contains 14 residues. J was trimmed by 5 bases and V by 3 bases; bases with no gene match: 4. The CDR3 DNA reads TGCGCCAGCAGCTACCAGGGGGCCAACAATGAGCAGTTCTTC. This sequence encodes CASSYQGANNEQFF.

This clonotype showed up just once. The chain uses TRBV19 and TRBJ1-1, with D unresolved. The CDR3 runs to 13 residues. Per the germline V gene, CDR1 is LNHDA and CDR2 is SQIVND (reference sequence). Deletions cut 8 bases from V and 0 bases from J, with 10 bases between. CDR3 loop: CASALAMNTEAFF. The CDR3 coding sequence is TGTGCCAGTGCTTTAGCTATGAACACTGAAGCTTTCTTT.

This clonotype was seen a handful of times. J is TRBJ2-5 and V is TRBV12-3 or TRBV12-4; a possible D gene is TRBD2 (6 bases). Trimming pared 6 bases from V and 3 bases from J, leaving 14 bases between. This CDR3 has 14 amino acids. CDR3 nucleotide sequence: TGTGCCAGCAGAGACGGGAGTCTCGAAGAGACCCAGTACTTC. As protein: CASRDGSLEETQYF.

The chain carries TRBV7-2 and TRBJ2-3; D possibly corresponds to TRBD2 (6 bases). From germline, CDR1 is SGHTA and CDR2 FQGNSA. Trimming took 5 bases from V and 1 from J, leaving 13 bases between them. CDR3 length: 15 residues. The CDR3 DNA sequence: TGTGCCAGCAGCATTGTTTTAGCGGGCACAGATACGCAGTATTTT. It encodes CASSIVLAGTDTQYF.

The sample holds a few counts of this clonotype. The V gene is TRBV7-2, the J gene TRBJ2-1; 8 bases fit TRBD2. CDR1 is SGHTA and CDR2 is FQGNSA in the germline V gene. CDR3 length: 16 residues. V shed 3 bases, J shed 7 bases, and the junction held 11 bases outside the gene matches. DNA for the CDR3: TGTGCCAGCAGCTTTCGGTCGGGAGGGAGGGCAAATGAGCAGTTCTTC. Protein sequence: CASSFRSGGRANEQFF.

This clonotype showed up just a few times. This chain connects TRBV6-1 to TRBJ1-1; tentative D call: TRBD1 (5 bases). The germline CDR1 and CDR2 sequences are MNHNS and SASEGT. This CDR3 is built from 14 residues. Trimming cost V 2 bases and J 5 bases, with 12 bases left between them. The CDR3 sequence is CASSEIEGRTEAFF. For the CDR3, the DNA is TGTGCCAGCAGTGAAATCGAGGGGAGGACTGAAGCTTTCTTT.

In this sample, this clonotype turned up a few times. This chain uses TRBV5-1 with TRBJ2-1, with unresolved D. The CDR3 sequence is 15 residues long. Germline CDR1 reads SGHRS; CDR2 reads YFSETQ. V was cut by 2 bases and J by 6 bases, with 15 bases left in between. CDR3 amino acids: CASSFELEPFNEQFF. The CDR3 DNA reads TGCGCCAGCAGCTTCGAACTTGAGCCCTTCAATGAGCAGTTCTTC.

The chain is built from TRBV5-4 and TRBJ2-7; a possible D gene is TRBD2 (6 bases). The CDR3 is made up of 15 amino acids. V was pared by 4 bases and J by 3 bases, with 17 bases between. Germline V gene data show CDR1 as SGHNT and CDR2 as YYREEE (reference sequence). The CDR3 DNA reads TGTGCCAGCAGCCCTTACGACGGGGGAGTCTACGAGCAGTACTTC. This translates into CASSPYDGGVYEQYF. Full variable domain (rest looked up from reference TRBV5-4 and TRBJ2-7): ETGVTQSPTHLIKTRGQQVTLRCSSQSGHNTVSWYQQALGQGPQFIFQYYREEENGRGNFPPRFSGLQFPNYSSELNVNALELDDSALYLCASSPYDGGVYEQYFGPGTRLTVT.

This clonotype showed up just a few times. The gene calls are TRBV29-1 and TRBJ2-7; 9 positions agree with TRBD2. CDR1 is SQVTM, CDR2 ANQGSEA, per germline. The CDR3 has 14 residues. The V and J ends lost 3 bases and 1 base, in that order; junction bases with no gene match: 4. Written as DNA, the CDR3 is TGCAGCGTTGAGTCTAGCGGGAATTCCTACGAGCAGTACTTC. Its protein is CSVESSGNSYEQYF.

The J gene is TRBJ1-2, the V gene TRBV12-3 or TRBV12-4; no firm D call. The CDR3 is 15 amino acids. The V and J ends lost 0 bases and 5 bases respectively, with 13 bases between them. For the CDR3, the DNA is TGTGCCAGCAGTTTAGCGCGAGGGTCTGGTTATGGCTACACCTTC. It specifies CASSLARGSGYGYTF.

There are a few counts of this clonotype. This chain uses TRBV5-6 with TRBJ2-4; no firm D call. V lost 0 bases and J lost 0, with 7 bases in between. The germline V gene encodes CDR1 SGHDT and CDR2 YYEEEE. The CDR3 totals 15 residues. The CDR3 spells CASSLGNLAKNIQYF. The CDR3 bases are TGTGCCAGCAGCTTGGGAAACCTAGCCAAAAACATTCAGTACTTC.

This chain links TRBV27 with TRBJ1-4; the match to TRBD1 covers 7 bases. Per germline, CDR1 MNHEY and CDR2 SMNVEV (reference sequence). The trim removed 5 bases at V and 7 bases at J, leaving 7 bases unmatched. The CDR3 is 14 amino acids. The CDR3 DNA follows: TGTGCCAGCAGTGGGGGTGACAGGGTTGAAAAACTGTTTTTT. It encodes CASSGGDRVEKLFF.

This clonotype was counted at least ten times. The V and J genes are TRBV20-1 and TRBJ1-1; 7 bases fit TRBD1. Germline CDR1 is DFQATT and CDR2 is SNEGSKA (reference sequence). The CDR3 has 14 residues. V dropped 6 bases and J dropped 1; count of bases not matched to a gene: 8. The CDR3, as DNA: TGCAGTGCCCGAGGGGGCGGCGGGAACACTGAAGCTTTCTTT. This encodes CSARGGGGNTEAFF.

The V gene is TRBV20-1, the J gene TRBJ2-7; no clear D gene. Between the trimmed V and J ends, which lost 3 bases and 2 bases, there was a span of 14 bases. The CDR3 runs 14 residues. Germline CDR1 is DFQATT and CDR2 is SNEGSKA (reference sequence). CDR3 nucleotide sequence: TGCAGTGCTAGGCGGACGGACGGCCCCTACGAGCAGTACTTC. Amino acid sequence: CSARRTDGPYEQYF.

This clonotype has only a few counts. The chain employs TRBV4-2 and TRBJ2-2; 11 bases align to TRBD2. Germline V gives CDR1 LGHNA, CDR2 YNFKEQ. The CDR3 has 21 residues. The V gene end was trimmed by 0 bases and the J gene end by 5 bases; junction bases not matched to a gene: 17. The CDR3 is CASSQDRTSGSGTIPTGELFF. The CDR3 DNA sequence: TGTGCCAGCAGCCAAGATCGTACTAGCGGGAGTGGGACTATTCCAACCGGGGAGCTGTTTTTT.

This clonotype was detected a few times. The chain joins TRBV1 to TRBJ2-7; the table calls TRBD2, which could not be checked here. TRBV1 has pseudogene status. The CDR3 covers 14 residues. The CDR3 protein is CTSSESGAGYEQYF. The CDR3 DNA follows: TGCACCAGCAGCGAGAGCGGTGCTGGCTACGAGCAGTACTTC.

This clonotype was seen a handful of times. V is TRBV2 and J is TRBJ2-7, with D possibly matching TRBD2 (5 bases). The CDR3 consists of 15 residues. CDR1 SNHLY and CDR2 FYNNEI come from the germline V gene. Trimming left V 1 base short and J 3 bases short, with 13 bases between. The CDR3 DNA is TGTGCCAGCAGTGAAGGGGCCGGGGAGCTCTACGAGCAGTACTTC. Its translation is CASSEGAGELYEQYF.

This chain uses TRBV11-3 with TRBJ2-1, with D uncertain. V gave up 3 bases and J gave up 7 bases, with 10 bases separating them. The CDR3 has 13 amino acids. Germline V lookup: CDR1 SGHNT, CDR2 YENEEA. CDR3 DNA sequence: TGTGCCAGCAGCTTGAGGAACCTTAATGAGCAGTTCTTC. It translates to CASSLRNLNEQFF.

The chain couples TRBV11-2 to TRBJ2-3; 10 bases line up with TRBD2. The CDR3 consists of 20 residues. Per the germline V gene, CDR1 is SGHAT and CDR2 is FQNNGV. The V segment lost 4 bases and the J segment 4 bases; nucleotides outside the gene matches: 20. DNA of the CDR3: TGTGCCAGCAGCTGGCCCCAGGGTGGGACTAGCGAGTCCCGGGCAGATACGCAGTATTTT. It specifies CASSWPQGGTSESRADTQYF.

The CDR3 spells CSARAPNYGYTF. CDR3 bases: TGCAGTGCTAGGGCACCTAACTATGGCTACACCTTC. This chain connects TRBV20-1 to TRBJ1-2; D unclear. V was shortened by 3 bases and J by 0 bases, with 5 bases between the two germline ends. This CDR3 comprises 12 residues. The germline V gene encodes CDR1 DFQATT and CDR2 SNEGSKA (reference sequence).

DNA of the CDR3: TGTGCCGTCTCCTCCTCCGGGACTAACTACGAGCAGTACTTC. It translates to CAVSSSGTNYEQYF. This rearrangement joins TRBV7-9 to TRBJ2-7, with 7 bases that match TRBD2. Germline assignment: CDR1 SEHNR and CDR2 FQNEAQ (reference sequence). Trimming removed 11 bases from V and 3 bases from J; junction bases left unmatched: 13. This CDR3 contains 14 residues.

The V gene is TRBV30, the J gene TRBJ2-1; 8 nucleotides line up with TRBD2. The germline V gene has CDR1 GTSNPN and CDR2 SVGIG (reference sequence). Unmatched junction bases numbered 7, after V lost 3 bases and J lost 3 bases. The CDR3 spans 15 residues. CDR3 sequence: CAWSRAGASYNEQFF. The CDR3 nucleotides are TGTGCCTGGAGCCGAGCGGGAGCGAGCTACAATGAGCAGTTCTTC.

The CDR3 DNA is TGTGCCAGCAGCTTGGCCGAAGGCACTGAAGCTTTCTTT. This encodes CASSLAEGTEAFF. J is TRBJ1-1 and V is TRBV5-6, with D hard to call. The germline V gene has CDR1 SGHDT and CDR2 YYEEEE. The CDR3 covers 13 residues. Trimming took 0 bases from V and 4 from J, leaving 7 bases between them.

This clonotype has more than one count but fewer than ten. The junction and the germline gene differ at one end; a read error may be behind it. This chain joins TRBV7-9 and TRBJ2-5; D might be TRBD2 (6 bases). The CDR3 consists of 13 residues. Germline V gene data show CDR1 as SEHNR and CDR2 as FQNEAQ (reference sequence). This CDR3 reads CASSLTPRDWSHF. The CDR3 DNA follows: TGTGCCAGCAGCTTAACCCCCCGGGACTGGTCCCACTTC. Supplemented by reference TRBV7-9 and TRBJ2-5, the full variable domain reads DTGVSQNPRHKITKRGQNVTFRCDPISEHNRLYWYRQTLGQGPEFLTYFQNEAQLEKSRLLSDRFSAERPKGSFSTLEIQRTEQGDSAMYLCASSLTPRDWSHFGPGTRLLVL.